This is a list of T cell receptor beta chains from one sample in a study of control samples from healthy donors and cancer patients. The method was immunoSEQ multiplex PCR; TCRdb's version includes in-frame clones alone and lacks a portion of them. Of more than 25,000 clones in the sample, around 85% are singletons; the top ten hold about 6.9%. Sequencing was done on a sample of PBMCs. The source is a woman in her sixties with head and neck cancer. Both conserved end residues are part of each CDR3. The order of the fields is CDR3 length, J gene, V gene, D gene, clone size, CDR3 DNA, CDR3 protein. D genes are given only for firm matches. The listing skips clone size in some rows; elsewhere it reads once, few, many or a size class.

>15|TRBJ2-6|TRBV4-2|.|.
TGTGCCAGCAGCCAAGACAACTCTGGGGCCAACGTCCTGACTTTC
CASSQDNSGANVLTF
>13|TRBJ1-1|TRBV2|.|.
TGTGCCAGCAGTGAAACGGAGGGCAATGAAGCTTTCTTT
CASSETEGNEAFF
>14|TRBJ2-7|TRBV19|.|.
TGTGCCAGTAGTATGCGGTCTTCTTACTACGAGCAGTACTTC
CASSMRSSYYEQYF
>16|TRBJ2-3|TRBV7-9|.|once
TGTGCCAGCAGCTTAGGCCAGGGGAGCTTCACAGATACGCAGTATTTT
CASSLGQGSFTDTQYF
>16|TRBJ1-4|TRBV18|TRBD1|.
TGTGCCAGCTCAACCTCCGGGACAGGACATAATGAAAAACTGTTTTTT
CASSTSGTGHNEKLFF
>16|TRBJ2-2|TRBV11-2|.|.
TGTGCCAGCAGCTTAGTTGCTTCGGTAGTTACCGGGGAGCTGTTTTTT
CASSLVASVVTGELFF
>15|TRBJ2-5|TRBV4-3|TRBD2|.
TGCGCCAGCAGCACTTTAGCGGGGGGGCCAGGGACCCAGTACTTC
CASSTLAGGPGTQYF
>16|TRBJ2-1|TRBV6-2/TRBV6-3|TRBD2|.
TGTGCCAGCAGTTACGGGCTAGCGGGGGCTACATATGAGCAGTTCTTC
CASSYGLAGATYEQFF
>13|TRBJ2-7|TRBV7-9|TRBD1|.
TGTGCCAGCAGCCGGACAGGTTCCTACGAGCAGTACTTC
CASSRTGSYEQYF
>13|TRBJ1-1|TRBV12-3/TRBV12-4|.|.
TGTGCCAGCAGCCAAGAAAGTAACACTGAAGCTTTCTTT
CASSQESNTEAFF
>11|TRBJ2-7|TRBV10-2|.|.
TGCGCCAGCAGTGAGGGGTACGAGCAGTACTTC
CASSEGYEQYF
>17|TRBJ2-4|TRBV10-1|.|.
TGCGCCAGCAGTGAGTCGTCGGGATCGGCGGCCAAAAACATTCAGTACTTC
CASSESSGSAAKNIQYF
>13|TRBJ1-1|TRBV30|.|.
TGTGCCTGGGAGCGGGCGGTATACACTGAAGCTTTCTTT
CAWERAVYTEAFF
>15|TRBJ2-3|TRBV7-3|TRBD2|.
TGTGCCAGCAGCGGAGCGGGAGGGCCGTCCGATACGCAGTATTTT
CASSGAGGPSDTQYF
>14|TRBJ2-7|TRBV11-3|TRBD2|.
TGTGCCAGCAGCCGGACTAGCGGGGGGTACGAGCAGTACTTC
CASSRTSGGYEQYF
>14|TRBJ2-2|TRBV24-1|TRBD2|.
TGTGCCACCAGGACTAGCGGGAGCACCGGGGAGCTGTTTTTT
CATRTSGSTGELFF
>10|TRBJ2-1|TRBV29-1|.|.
TGCGGGGCGGGAAACAATGAGCAGTTCTTC
CGAGNNEQFF
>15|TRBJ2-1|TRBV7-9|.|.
TGTGCCAGCAGCTCGGGACCTAGCTCCTACAATGAGCAGTTCTTC
CASSSGPSSYNEQFF
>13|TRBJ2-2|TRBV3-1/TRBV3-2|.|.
TGTGCCAGCAGCCCCGACTACACCGGGGAGCTGTTTTTT
CASSPDYTGELFF
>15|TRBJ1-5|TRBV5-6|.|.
TGTGCCAGCAGCTTGCAGGGTTATCAGAATCAGCCCCAGCATTTT
CASSLQGYQNQPQHF
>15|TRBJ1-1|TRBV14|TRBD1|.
TGTGCCAGCAGCCCCTGGACAGGGGAGAACACTGAAGCTTTCTTT
CASSPWTGENTEAFF
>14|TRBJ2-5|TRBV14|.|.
TGTGCCAGCAGCCGGCGTCCAGTTGGGGAGACCCAGTACTTC
CASSRRPVGETQYF
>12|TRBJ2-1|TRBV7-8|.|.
TGTGCCAGCAGCCCGGGACATATCGTGCAGTTCTTC
CASSPGHIVQFF
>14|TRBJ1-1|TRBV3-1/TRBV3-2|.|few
TGTGCCAGCAGCCCCCTTTCGGGGGGCACTGAAGCTTTCTTT
CASSPLSGGTEAFF
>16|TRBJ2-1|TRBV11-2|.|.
TGTGCCAGCAGCTTAGGGACAGCCTCCTTGGCCGATGAGCAGTTCTTC
CASSLGTASLADEQFF
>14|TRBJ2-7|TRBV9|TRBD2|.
TGTGCCAGCAGCTATGGCGGGGGGCACTACGAGCAGTACTTC
CASSYGGGHYEQYF
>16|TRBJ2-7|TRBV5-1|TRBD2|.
TGCGCCAGCAGTCGGACTAGCGGGGGGGAAGCCTACGAGCAGTACTTC
CASSRTSGGEAYEQYF
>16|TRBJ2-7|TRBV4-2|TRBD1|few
TGTGCCAGCAGCCTCGGCATAGGGACAGGGGACTACGAGCAGTACTTC
CASSLGIGTGDYEQYF